Following are 9 T cell receptor beta chains from one sample sequenced in a study of chemoradiotherapy in HPV16-positive cancers. Profiled with immunoSEQ multiplex PCR; TCRdb holds only in-frame clones, not every one. The data hold more than 11,000 clones, with 69% observed a single time. Sampling was conducted from a patient who underwent chemoradiotherapy. These receptors were obtained from a human donor with HPV-associated anogenital cancer.

The chain couples TRBV15 to TRBJ1-5; D is possibly TRBD1 (6 bases). Trimming removed 0 bases from V and 0 bases from J, with 12 bases in between. The germline gives CDR1 LNHNV, CDR2 YYDKDF (reference sequence). The CDR3 loop spans 17 amino acids. This CDR3 reads CATSRDLGAHSNQPQHF. CDR3 in DNA: TGTGCCACCAGCAGAGATTTGGGGGCGCATAGCAATCAGCCCCAGCATTTT.

The rearrangement joins TRBV10-3 to TRBJ1-1, with D perhaps matching TRBD1 (6 bases). Germline CDR1 ENHRY, CDR2 SYGVKD. Trimming removed 6 bases from V and 1 base from J, with 9 bases in between. The CDR3 covers 13 residues. CDR3 loop: CAISQGQNTEAFF. The CDR3 region has the DNA TGTGCCATCAGCCAGGGACAGAACACTGAAGCTTTCTTT.

The chain combines TRBV18 with TRBJ1-1; 9 nucleotides align to TRBD1. This CDR3 has 14 amino acids. Per the germline V gene, CDR1 is KGHSH and CDR2 is LQKENI. V lost 3 bases and J lost 4; bases outside the gene matches: 3. CDR3: CASSPTGGFTEAFF. As DNA, the CDR3 is TGTGCCAGCTCACCGACAGGGGGGTTCACTGAAGCTTTCTTT.

This chain joins TRBV4-2 and TRBJ2-2; 7 bases fit TRBD2. CDR1 and CDR2 (germline): LGHNA, YNFKEQ. V lost 3 bases to trimming and J lost 7 bases; unmatched junction nucleotides: 8. The CDR3 is 15 amino acids. The CDR3: CASSHPGGEVGELFF. CDR3 coding DNA: TGTGCCAGCAGCCATCCTGGGGGGGAGGTCGGGGAGCTGTTTTTT.

This clone was seen only once. V is TRBV18 and J is TRBJ2-3; 7 nucleotides line up with TRBD1. Germline assignment: CDR1 KGHSH and CDR2 LQKENI. Germline trimming cut 4 bases from V and 5 bases from J; bases unmatched to any gene: 15. The CDR3 loop spans 17 amino acids. The CDR3 here is CASSLTTGAGGVDTQYF. CDR3 sequence (DNA): TGTGCCAGCTCACTTACTACCGGCGCAGGGGGAGTAGATACGCAGTATTTT.

This clone was counted only a few times. The V gene is TRBV6-5, the J gene TRBJ1-2; the D is unclear. The CDR3 consists of 12 residues. Germline assignment: CDR1 MNHEY and CDR2 SVGAGI. V shed 6 bases and J shed 7 bases, with 12 bases lying between them. DNA for the CDR3: TGTGCCAGCAGCCCGGTGGGCGGTGGCTACACCTTC. Protein sequence: CASSPVGGGYTF.

This sequence joins TRBV18 and TRBJ1-3; no clear D gene. The CDR3 runs 15 residues. The V gene lost 1 base and the J gene lost 4 bases, with 11 bases spanning the gap. Germline V gene sequence: CDR1 KGHSH, CDR2 LQKENI. The CDR3 bases are TGTGCCAGCTCACCACGTGGGATATACGGAAACACCATATATTTT. It specifies CASSPRGIYGNTIYF.

The chain joins TRBV2 to TRBJ1-5; the D is unclear. V was pared by 2 bases and J by 2 bases, with 13 bases between. Germline V gene sequence: CDR1 SNHLY, CDR2 FYNNEI. This CDR3 is 16 amino acids long. The CDR3 spells CASSERRWKGNQPQHF. Here the CDR3 DNA reads TGTGCCAGCAGTGAACGCAGGTGGAAGGGCAATCAGCCCCAGCATTTT. Drawing the rest from reference TRBV2 and TRBJ1-5, the complete variable domain is EPEVTQTPSHQVTQMGQEVILRCVPISNHLYFYWYRQILGQKVEFLVSFYNNEISEKSEIFDDQFSVERPDGSNFTLKIRSTKLEDSAMYFCASSERRWKGNQPQHFGDGTRLSIL.

DNA for the CDR3: TGTGCCAGCAGCCCGACTGGCGAGGAGACCCAGTACTTC. Encoded protein: CASSPTGEETQYF. The V call is TRBV7-7, the J call TRBJ2-5; D is unclear. Germline V gives CDR1 SSHAT, CDR2 FNYEAQ (reference sequence). This CDR3 is 13 amino acids long. Trimming removed 5 bases from V and 5 bases from J, with 12 bases in between.